The 16 T cell receptor beta chains below were found in one sample sequenced in a study of blood T cell repertoires in COVID-19. Data came from immunoSEQ multiplex PCR; TCRdb stores just in-frame clones and leaves some out. Altogether under 60,000 clones are present, around 78% being singletons, with the ten largest covering around 5.2%. The sequenced sample was peripheral blood. The receptors were gathered from a human donor in a cohort sampled during active COVID-19.

This chain links TRBV19 with TRBJ1-2; TRBD1 agrees at 7 bases. CDR1 and CDR2 (germline): LNHDA, SQIVND (reference sequence). There are 17 residues in the CDR3. Germline trimming cut 11 bases from V and 8 bases from J; bases unmatched to any gene: 26. In DNA, the CDR3 is TGTGCCCCCCAAAGGGGGCCTCTTCACCGGCAAAGTGGGGGCTACACCTTC. Amino acids: CAPQRGPLHRQSGGYTF.

The chain joins TRBV2 to TRBJ2-7; TRBD1 agrees at 8 bases. CDR3 length: 13 residues. Germline V gene sequence: CDR1 SNHLY, CDR2 FYNNEI. V trimming: 7 bases; J trimming: 8 bases; junction bases outside the gene matches: 10. CDR3 sequence: CASISTQGAQQYF. For the CDR3, the DNA is TGTGCCAGCATTTCAACGCAGGGGGCCCAGCAGTACTTC.

The chain links TRBV20-1 to TRBJ2-3; D is possibly TRBD1 (5 bases). The V end lost 2 bases, the J end lost 10 bases, and 10 bases lay between the germline ends. Germline CDR1 is DFQATT and CDR2 is SNEGSKA (reference sequence). CDR3 length equals 11 residues. In DNA form, the CDR3 reads TGCAGTGCTAGATTGGACACAGCGCAGTATTTT. It codes for CSARLDTAQYF.

This clone was picked up one time. The rearrangement links TRBV27 to TRBJ1-2; 9 nucleotides agree with TRBD1. The CDR3 contains 14 residues. With 6 bases clipped from V and 4 bases from J, the junction kept 6 bases outside the gene matches. Germline loops: CDR1 MNHEY, CDR2 SMNVEV (reference sequence). CDR3 sequence (DNA): TGTGCCAGCAGCCTAGACAGGGGGGCCTATGGCTACACCTTC. It specifies CASSLDRGAYGYTF.

V gene TRBV30 combines with J gene TRBJ2-1; 9 bases map to TRBD1. V was clipped by 1 base and J by 7 bases; unmatched bases: 8. In germline, CDR1 is GTSNPN, CDR2 SVGIG (reference sequence). The CDR3 has 15 residues. This chain's CDR3 is CAWSALGQGSNEQFF. The CDR3 nucleotides read TGTGCCTGGAGTGCCCTGGGACAGGGATCTAATGAGCAGTTCTTC.

The V and J genes are TRBV11-2 and TRBJ2-7, with 7 bases lining up with TRBD1. Germline V lookup: CDR1 SGHAT, CDR2 FQNNGV. The CDR3 loop spans 14 amino acids. V lost 2 bases and J lost 6; bases outside the gene matches: 7. The CDR3 DNA is TGTGCCAGCAGCTTATTAAACAGGGGCAGCGAGCAGTACTTC. This sequence encodes CASSLLNRGSEQYF.

The chain employs TRBV6-4 and TRBJ1-1; D is ambiguous. The germline CDR1 and CDR2 sequences are MRHNA and SNTAGT. There are 13 residues in the CDR3. With 4 bases removed from V and 3 bases from J, the gap between germline ends came to 9 bases. CDR3 DNA sequence: TGTGCCAGCAGTGCCACCCCAGACACTGAAGCTTTCTTT. Its protein is CASSATPDTEAFF.

The rearrangement links TRBV2 to TRBJ1-5; D is undetermined. This CDR3 is 13 amino acids long. Germline CDR1 is SNHLY and CDR2 is FYNNEI. The ends were cut back, 6 bases at V and 2 bases at J, with 8 bases in the middle. The CDR3 loop reads CASSVVGNQPQHF. DNA for the CDR3: TGTGCCAGCAGCGTAGTGGGCAATCAGCCCCAGCATTTT.

The chain has TRBV29-1 and TRBJ1-6, with D possibly TRBD1 on 6 matching bases. Trimming left V 5 bases short and J 8 bases short, with 13 bases between. The length of the CDR3 is 13 residues. The germline CDR1 and CDR2 sequences are SQVTM and ANQGSEA. In DNA, the CDR3 is TGCAGCGTTTCACAGGGTGGGGATTCACCCCTCCACTTT. It translates to CSVSQGGDSPLHF.

This chain links TRBV15 with TRBJ2-7; no reliable D call. The CDR3 runs 12 residues. Germline CDR1 LNHNV, CDR2 YYDKDF (reference sequence). V gave up 0 bases and J gave up 4 bases, with 4 bases separating them. This CDR3 reads CATSRDRYEQYF. The CDR3 DNA reads TGTGCCACCAGCAGAGACAGATACGAGCAGTACTTC.

This chain uses TRBV10-2 with TRBJ1-2, with 7 bases matching TRBD1. CDR1 WSHSY and CDR2 SAAADI come from the germline V gene. V trimming: 7 bases; J trimming: 8 bases; junction bases outside the gene matches: 7. This CDR3 region has 12 residues. The CDR3 nucleotides read TGCGCCAGCAACCGGGACAGTGGGGGCTACACCTTC. Protein product: CASNRDSGGYTF.

The chain combines TRBV29-1 with TRBJ2-3; 11 bases align to TRBD2. The germline CDR1 and CDR2 sequences are SQVTM and ANQGSEA. The CDR3 covers 15 residues. The ends lost 4 bases at V and 6 bases at J; junction bases unmatched: 9. CDR3 sequence reads: CSVGSSGGFRDTQYF. In DNA, the CDR3 is TGCAGCGTTGGTTCTAGCGGGGGGTTTAGGGATACGCAGTATTTT.

The chain links TRBV7-2 to TRBJ2-2; TRBD2 agrees at 14 bases. The J segment lost 6 bases and the V segment lost 7 bases, leaving 4 bases of the junction unmatched. The V gene's germline CDR1 is SGHTA and CDR2 FQGNSA. There are 15 residues in the CDR3. CDR3 sequence (DNA): TGTGCCAGCATACAGGGACTAGCGGGGGCCGGGGAGCTGTTTTTT. Amino acids: CASIQGLAGAGELFF.

The V gene is TRBV3-1 (or the pseudogene TRBV3-2), the J gene TRBJ2-1, with 16 bases lining up with TRBD2. The CDR3 totals 16 residues. CDR1 and CDR2 (germline): LGHDT, YNNKEL (reference sequence). V dropped 5 bases and J dropped 7; count of bases not matched to a gene: 5. Written as DNA, the CDR3 is TGTGCCAGCAGCAAAATGGGACTAGCGGGAGGGAATGAGCAGTTCTTC. Its protein product is CASSKMGLAGGNEQFF.

The chain joins TRBV6-5 to TRBJ2-4; weak D call: TRBD2 (6 bases). V was shortened by 5 bases and J by 8 bases, with 13 bases between the two germline ends. Germline loops: CDR1 MNHEY, CDR2 SVGAGI. This CDR3 contains 13 residues. CDR3 residues: CASSPTGVDIQYF. Written as DNA, the CDR3 is TGTGCCAGCAGTCCTACGGGGGTTGACATTCAGTACTTC.

Concerning this clone: Other DNA sequences in the sample encode the same CDR3. This rearrangement joins TRBV6-5 to TRBJ1-2; 10 nucleotides match TRBD1. This CDR3 contains 14 residues. The germline CDR1 and CDR2 sequences are MNHEY and SVGAGI. The V gene end was trimmed by 5 bases and the J gene end by 1 base; junction bases not matched to a gene: 1. The CDR3 is CASSRTGGNYGYTF. The CDR3, as DNA: TGTGCCAGCAGTAGGACAGGGGGTAACTATGGCTACACCTTC.